One sample yielded the 29 T cell receptor beta chains listed below, sequenced in a study of cytotoxic CD8 clonotypes in ibrutinib-treated CLL. The assay was immunoSEQ multiplex PCR, and TCRdb's table has in-frame clones only and misses some. The sample carries more than 200,000 clones, less than 75% recorded once. The sample here was PBMCs, taken after 24 months of ibrutinib treatment. The receptors come from a human donor with chronic lymphocytic leukemia.

The CDR3 here is CASSGRDIGYEQYF. Here the CDR3 DNA reads TGTGCCAGCAGTGGCCGGGACATAGGTTACGAGCAGTACTTC. The chain couples TRBV6-1 to TRBJ2-7, with a tentative D call TRBD1 (6 bases). With 4 bases removed from V and 4 bases from J, the gap between germline ends came to 14 bases. This CDR3 region has 14 residues. The germline CDR1 and CDR2 sequences are MNHNS and SASEGT.

The chain uses TRBV7-2 and TRBJ1-5; D gene ambiguous. V was clipped by 1 base and J by 0 bases, with 7 bases between them. CDR1 is SGHTA and CDR2 is FQGNSA in the germline V gene. The CDR3 is 15 residues long. The CDR3, as DNA: TGTGCCAGCAGCTTAGGGGGATATAGCAATCAGCCCCAGCATTTT. This sequence encodes CASSLGGYSNQPQHF.

V and J are TRBV6-5 and TRBJ2-1, with 7 bases matching TRBD1. Germline-derived CDR1 and CDR2 are MNHEY and SVGAGI. J gave up 5 bases and V 0 bases, and 4 bases lay outside the gene matches. The CDR3 extends over 15 amino acids. The CDR3: CASSYSDRAHNEQFF. The CDR3 nucleotides read TGTGCCAGCAGTTACTCCGACAGGGCCCACAATGAGCAGTTCTTC.

A note on this clone: Within the sample, other DNA sequences also encode this same CDR3. The rearrangement joins TRBV5-1 to TRBJ2-7, with D perhaps matching TRBD2 (5 bases). The CDR3 runs to 12 residues. Deletions cut 4 bases from V and 3 bases from J, with 8 bases between. The germline V gene has CDR1 SGHRS and CDR2 YFSETQ. The CDR3 coding sequence is TGCGCCAGCAGCCTAGGAGGCTACGAGCAGTACTTC. Translation gives CASSLGGYEQYF.

This clone was counted at least ten times. The rearrangement joins TRBV7-8 to TRBJ2-3, with TRBD2 matching 9 bases. The CDR3 has 17 amino acids. J lost 2 bases, V lost 4 bases, and 10 bases had no gene match. Germline CDR1 and CDR2: SGHVS and FQNEAQ. CDR3 protein: CASSSTIAGEHTDTQYF. The DNA for the CDR3 is TGTGCCAGCAGCTCCACAATAGCGGGAGAGCACACAGATACGCAGTATTTT.

The CDR3 DNA sequence: TGCGCCAGGGGGGGACTAGCGGGAGGATATGAGCAGTTCTTC. Its protein is CARGGLAGGYEQFF. The chain employs TRBV23-1 and TRBJ2-1, with TRBD2 identical over 15 bases. TRBV23-1 is recorded as an ORF, its role being uncertain. V dropped 9 bases and J dropped 8; count of bases not matched to a gene: 5. The CDR3 runs to 14 residues.

The rearrangement joins TRBV6-1 to TRBJ1-1; D not certain. The V gene lost 5 bases and the J gene lost 11 bases, with 12 bases spanning the gap. The CDR3 is 11 amino acids. Per germline, CDR1 MNHNS and CDR2 SASEGT. The chain's CDR3 is CASSSGYGAFF. The CDR3 DNA is TGTGCCAGCAGTTCAGGATACGGGGCTTTCTTT.

This chain connects TRBV4-2 to TRBJ1-5; no firm D call. Germline assignment: CDR1 LGHNA and CDR2 YNFKEQ. V lost 0 bases and J lost 4, with 10 bases in between. This CDR3 has 15 amino acids. The CDR3 spells CASSQDRLLNQPQHF. The CDR3, as DNA: TGTGCCAGCAGCCAAGACAGGTTGCTGAATCAGCCCCAGCATTTT.

V usage is TRBV25-1 and J usage is TRBJ2-5; 13 nucleotides align to TRBD2. V lost 3 bases to trimming and J lost 3 bases; unmatched junction nucleotides: 7. The CDR3 extends over 17 amino acids. Germline-derived CDR1 and CDR2 are MGHDK and SYGVNS. This CDR3 reads CASSDFTSGRAEETQYF. CDR3 DNA: TGTGCCAGCAGTGATTTTACTAGCGGGAGGGCCGAAGAGACCCAGTACTTC.

A few counts support this clone. The rearrangement joins TRBV19 to TRBJ2-7; TRBD2 agrees at 9 bases. The CDR3 runs 15 residues. Trimming removed 8 bases from V and 3 bases from J; junction bases left unmatched: 11. Germline V gene sequence: CDR1 LNHDA, CDR2 SQIVND (reference sequence). The CDR3 here is CASSDSGGTFYEQYF. CDR3 sequence (DNA): TGTGCCAGTTCCGATAGCGGGGGAACTTTCTACGAGCAGTACTTC.

The chain joins TRBV6-6 to TRBJ1-1; D unclear. The V end was cut by 0 bases, the J end by 2 bases, with 7 bases between. The CDR3 is 14 residues long. CDR1 is MNHNY, CDR2 SVGAGI, per germline (reference sequence). The CDR3 DNA reads as TGTGCCAGCAGTTACTCTGACTTAAACACTGAAGCTTTCTTT. Translation: CASSYSDLNTEAFF.

The V call is TRBV28, the J call TRBJ1-1; TRBD1 might be the D (6 bases). The CDR3 has 15 amino acids. From germline, CDR1 is MDHEN and CDR2 SYDVKM. The V gene lost 4 bases and the J gene lost 3 bases, with 15 bases spanning the gap. CDR3 sequence reads: CASSSPGRGYTEAFF. CDR3 bases: TGTGCCAGCAGTTCCCCAGGGAGGGGGTACACTGAAGCTTTCTTT.

The chain links TRBV28 to TRBJ2-7, with D uncertain. This CDR3 has 15 residues. CDR1 and CDR2 (germline): MDHEN, SYDVKM. V lost 3 bases and J lost 6, with 18 bases in between. This CDR3 reads CASSLNPLRPREQYF. The CDR3 nucleotides read TGTGCCAGCAGTTTGAACCCTCTTAGGCCGCGCGAGCAGTACTTC.

V gene TRBV6-5 combines with J gene TRBJ2-1, with 7 bases identical to TRBD1. V trimming: 6 bases; J trimming: 12 bases; junction bases outside the gene matches: 11. Germline assignment: CDR1 MNHEY and CDR2 SVGAGI. The CDR3 consists of 13 residues. The CDR3 protein is CASSKGAMAGQFF. The CDR3 coding sequence is TGTGCCAGCAGCAAGGGGGCGATGGCGGGGCAGTTCTTC.

The V and J genes are TRBV5-4 and TRBJ1-1, with TRBD1 as a possible D gene (6 bases). The CDR3 extends over 14 amino acids. V shed 6 bases and J shed 2 bases, with 14 bases lying between them. CDR1 is SGHNT, CDR2 YYREEE, per germline (reference sequence). CDR3 DNA sequence: TGTGCCAGCACCCAGGGACAAACAAACACTGAAGCTTTCTTT. Its translation is CASTQGQTNTEAFF.

As regards this clone: Within the sample, other DNA sequences also encode this same CDR3. The V and J genes are TRBV27 and TRBJ2-1; D may be TRBD2 (6 bases). This CDR3 is 15 amino acids long. From germline, CDR1 is MNHEY and CDR2 SMNVEV (reference sequence). V gave up 2 bases and J gave up 3 bases, with 11 bases separating them. CDR3 sequence reads: CASSLAGRGYNEQFF. CDR3 coding DNA: TGTGCCAGCAGTTTAGCGGGAAGGGGCTACAATGAGCAGTTCTTC.

The genes are TRBV2 and TRBJ1-1; D unclear. Per the germline V gene, CDR1 is SNHLY and CDR2 is FYNNEI. The CDR3 contains 12 residues. V lost 8 bases, J lost 4 bases, and 11 bases lay in between. The CDR3 is CASSGQATEAFF. As DNA, the CDR3 is TGTGCCAGCTCAGGCCAGGCCACTGAAGCTTTCTTT.

The V and J genes are TRBV6-1 and TRBJ2-3; D is possibly TRBD2 (6 bases). From germline, CDR1 is MNHNS and CDR2 SASEGT. V lost 6 bases and J lost 0, with 22 bases in between. The CDR3 has 18 residues. The CDR3 loop reads CASSETGLLGSSTDTQYF. CDR3 nucleotides: TGTGCCAGCAGCGAAACGGGACTCCTTGGGTCCAGCACAGATACGCAGTATTTT.

This clone was detected ten times or more. This sequence joins TRBV15 and TRBJ2-1; TRBD2 matches 9 bases. The germline V gene has CDR1 LNHNV and CDR2 YYDKDF (reference sequence). The CDR3 sequence is 14 residues long. J was trimmed by 9 bases and V by 5 bases; bases with no gene match: 8. This CDR3 reads CATSAGGSQGEQFF. DNA for the CDR3: TGTGCCACCAGCGCGGGAGGGAGCCAAGGTGAGCAGTTCTTC.

The chain employs TRBV7-9 and TRBJ1-1; D gene ambiguous. V was cut by 1 base and J by 5 bases, with 2 bases left in between. The germline V gene has CDR1 SEHNR and CDR2 FQNEAQ (reference sequence). The CDR3 contains 11 residues. The CDR3 here is CASSLGTEAFF. The DNA of the CDR3 is TGTGCCAGCAGCTTAGGGACTGAAGCTTTCTTT.

This clone was found once. V gene TRBV28 combines with J gene TRBJ1-1, with D unresolved. Germline V gene data show CDR1 as MDHEN and CDR2 as SYDVKM. V lost 7 bases and J lost 0, with 9 bases in between. This CDR3 contains 13 residues. Here the CDR3 reads CASTRSVNTEAFF. Here the CDR3 DNA reads TGTGCCAGCACCCGGTCGGTGAACACTGAAGCTTTCTTT. Full variable domain (outside the CDR3, taken from reference TRBV28 and TRBJ1-1): DVKVTQSSRYLVKRTGEKVFLECVQDMDHENMFWYRQDPGLGLRLIYFSYDVKMKEKGDIPEGYSVSREKKERFSLILESASTNQTSMYLCASTRSVNTEAFFGQGTRLTVV.

There are many counts of this clone. V is TRBV5-1 and J is TRBJ1-5; D is perhaps TRBD1 (5 bases). This CDR3 has 15 residues. The V end lost 2 bases, the J end lost 7 bases, and 16 bases lay between the germline ends. From germline, CDR1 is SGHRS and CDR2 YFSETQ. CDR3 sequence: CASSLLGLEGQPQHF. For the CDR3, the DNA is TGCGCCAGCAGCTTATTGGGACTCGAAGGGCAGCCCCAGCATTTT.

The chain recombines TRBV5-1 with TRBJ1-1; D is unclear. The CDR3 runs to 14 residues. Germline V lookup: CDR1 SGHRS, CDR2 YFSETQ. V gave up 4 bases and J gave up 1 base, with 11 bases separating them. The CDR3 sequence: CASSPERANTEAFF. CDR3 coding DNA: TGCGCCAGCAGCCCAGAACGGGCGAACACTGAAGCTTTCTTT.

This clone was detected once. This chain joins TRBV29-1 and TRBJ2-4; 9 bases fit TRBD1. The germline V gene encodes CDR1 SQVTM and CDR2 ANQGSEA. The CDR3 sequence is 17 residues long. Trimming cost V 8 bases and J 6 bases; bases outside gene matches: 20. The CDR3 reads CSPWDREGPAPVNIQYF. The CDR3 region has the DNA TGCAGCCCTTGGGACAGGGAGGGTCCTGCCCCGGTAAACATTCAGTACTTC.

V usage is TRBV11-1 and J usage is TRBJ2-1; D may be TRBD2 (5 bases). Germline lookup yields CDR1 SGHAT and CDR2 FQDESV (reference sequence). Trimming left V 5 bases short and J 5 bases short, with 13 bases between. The CDR3 length is 14 residues. In nucleotides, the CDR3 is TGTGCCAGCAGCCCTAACTGGCGGGACAATGAGCAGTTCTTC. Amino acids: CASSPNWRDNEQFF. Together with reference TRBV11-1 and TRBJ2-1, the CDR3 gives the full variable domain: EAEVAQSPRYKITEKSQAVAFWCDPISGHATLYWYRQILGQGPELLVQFQDESVVDDSQLPKDRFSAERLKGVDSTLKIQPAELGDSAMYLCASSPNWRDNEQFFGPGTRLTVL.

This chain connects TRBV9 to TRBJ2-1; 7 nucleotides line up with TRBD2. CDR3 length equals 15 residues. V dropped 4 bases and J dropped 12; count of bases not matched to a gene: 16. CDR1 and CDR2 from the germline V gene are SGDLS and YYNGEE. The CDR3 loop reads CASSPRGERPLRQFF. The CDR3 nucleotides read TGTGCCAGCAGCCCCCGGGGGGAGCGCCCACTTCGGCAGTTCTTC.

The chain couples TRBV29-1 to TRBJ2-7; TRBD2 agrees at 12 bases. The CDR3 sequence is 14 residues long. Germline V gives CDR1 SQVTM, CDR2 ANQGSEA. V gave up 5 bases and J gave up 4 bases; unmatched junction bases: 6. CDR3 nucleotide sequence: TGCAGCGTTATGACTAGCGGGAGTAGTTACGAGCAGTACTTC. Protein sequence: CSVMTSGSSYEQYF.

V gene TRBV2 combines with J gene TRBJ2-5; either TRBD1 or TRBD2 may supply D (5 bases each). Germline CDR1 SNHLY, CDR2 FYNNEI. Between the trimmed V and J ends, which lost 7 bases and 5 bases, there was a span of 11 bases. CDR3 length equals 12 residues. The chain's CDR3 is CASTGGDETQYF. CDR3 sequence (DNA): TGTGCCAGCACTGGGGGAGACGAGACCCAGTACTTC.

The rearrangement joins TRBV9 to TRBJ2-5; D is ambiguous. With 4 bases removed from V and 5 bases from J, the gap between germline ends came to 15 bases. The CDR3 is made up of 14 amino acids. Germline V gives CDR1 SGDLS, CDR2 YYNGEE. Here the CDR3 DNA reads TGTGCCAGCAGCTTCGGGCAAGTGGAGGAGACCCAGTACTTC. Protein sequence: CASSFGQVEETQYF. The entire variable domain, with the rest obtained from reference TRBV9 and TRBJ2-5, is as follows: DSGVTQTPKHLITATGQRVTLRCSPRSGDLSVYWYQQSLDQGLQFLIQYYNGEERAKGNILERFSAQQFPDLHSELNLSSLELGDSALYFCASSFGQVEETQYFGPGTRLLVL.